The 31 T cell receptor beta chains below come from one sample, sequenced in a study of tumor-infiltrating lymphocytes in localized non-small cell lung cancer. Repertoires were generated with immunoSEQ multiplex PCR, while TCRdb's copy carries only in-frame clones and drops some. The data show approximately 12,000 clones, with less than 75% seen just once and approximately 11% held by the top ten. Sequencing was performed on uninvolved lung tissue not adjacent to the tumor. These TCRs come from a human donor with non-small cell lung cancer.

The chain recombines TRBV29-1 with TRBJ2-5; D is possibly TRBD1 (5 bases). This CDR3 comprises 13 residues. V was pared by 0 bases and J by 3 bases, with 8 bases between. Germline lookup yields CDR1 SQVTM and CDR2 ANQGSEA. The CDR3 DNA sequence: TGCAGCGTTGAAGAGACAGTTAAAGAGACCCAGTACTTC. It translates to CSVEETVKETQYF.

V usage is TRBV11-2 and J usage is TRBJ2-7; D remains unclear. CDR3 length: 14 residues. Between the trimmed V and J ends, which lost 5 bases and 0 bases, there was a span of 11 bases. CDR1 is SGHAT, CDR2 FQNNGV, per germline. CDR3 protein: CASSSDMGSYEQYF. The CDR3 bases are TGTGCCAGCAGCAGTGACATGGGCTCCTACGAGCAGTACTTC.

This sequence joins TRBV11-2 and TRBJ1-5, with 8 bases fitting TRBD1. The CDR3 sequence is 15 residues long. V shed 1 base and J 4 bases; nucleotides not matched to a gene: 3. Germline V gives CDR1 SGHAT, CDR2 FQNNGV. The CDR3 DNA sequence: TGTGCCAGCAGCTTAGGAGACAGGGGTAATCAGCCCCAGCATTTT. It codes for CASSLGDRGNQPQHF. Supplemented by reference TRBV11-2 and TRBJ1-5, the full variable domain reads EAGVAQSPRYKIIEKRQSVAFWCNPISGHATLYWYQQILGQGPKLLIQFQNNGVVDDSQLPKDRFSAERLKGVDSTLKIQPAKLEDSAVYLCASSLGDRGNQPQHFGDGTRLSIL.

V usage is TRBV7-2 and J usage is TRBJ1-2; tentative D call: TRBD1 (6 bases). The CDR3 extends over 12 amino acids. Between the trimmed V and J ends, which lost 1 base and 13 bases, there was a span of 13 bases. Germline V gene lookup returns CDR1 SGHTA and CDR2 FQGNSA. CDR3 region: CASSLGGGLVTF. In DNA form, the CDR3 reads TGTGCCAGCAGCTTAGGCGGGGGGCTGGTCACCTTC.

By frequency in the sample, this clone is medium-sized. This chain links TRBV19 with TRBJ1-5; D perhaps matches TRBD1 (6 bases). In germline, CDR1 is LNHDA, CDR2 SQIVND (reference sequence). CDR3 length equals 16 residues. V dropped 5 bases and J dropped 3 bases, with 17 bases sitting between them. CDR3 DNA: TGTGCCAGTAGTCCCACTGGAGGGGGAATCAATCAGCCCCAGCATTTT. It encodes CASSPTGGGINQPQHF.

The rearrangement joins TRBV5-8 to TRBJ2-3; D is unresolved. Germline-derived CDR1 and CDR2 are SGHTS and YDEGEE. The V end lost 0 bases, the J end lost 6 bases, and 8 bases lay between the germline ends. This CDR3 region has 13 residues. The CDR3 nucleotides read TGTGCCAGCAGCTTGGGCTTAGGGGATACGCAGTATTTT. The encoded protein is CASSLGLGDTQYF.

This chain uses TRBV6-5 with TRBJ2-5; D may be TRBD2 (6 bases). Between the trimmed V and J ends, which lost 6 bases and 1 base, there was a span of 15 bases. Germline V gives CDR1 MNHEY, CDR2 SVGAGI. This CDR3 region has 15 residues. CDR3 in DNA: TGTGCCAGCAGGAGAGCTCCGGGACTCCAAGAGACCCAGTACTTC. This translates into CASRRAPGLQETQYF.

This clone rates as medium-sized. The chain has TRBV7-2 and TRBJ1-3, with D possibly matching TRBD1 (5 bases). V was shortened by 6 bases and J by 0 bases, with 15 bases between the two germline ends. Germline CDR1 SGHTA, CDR2 FQGNSA. This CDR3 comprises 16 residues. CDR3 nucleotides: TGTGCCAGCAGGCAGGGCCTTCCAACCTCTGGAAACACCATATATTTT. Translating it yields CASRQGLPTSGNTIYF. Looking up the rest from reference TRBV7-2 and TRBJ1-3 gives the full variable domain: GAGVSQSPSNKVTEKGKDVELRCDPISGHTALYWYRQSLGQGLEFLIYFQGNSAPDKSGLPSDRFSAERTGGSVSTLTIQRTQQEDSAVYLCASRQGLPTSGNTIYFGEGSWLTVV.

The J gene is TRBJ1-1, the V gene TRBV7-8; the D is unclear. CDR1 is SGHVS, CDR2 FQNEAQ, per germline. The CDR3 spans 14 residues. V lost 5 bases, J lost 5 bases, and 15 bases lay in between. The CDR3: CASSLMREATEAFF. The CDR3 DNA sequence: TGTGCCAGCAGCCTTATGAGGGAAGCAACTGAAGCTTTCTTT.

Judged by abundance, this clone is large (0.1 to 1%). This chain joins TRBV2 and TRBJ2-1; a weak D match, TRBD2 (6 bases). CDR1 is SNHLY, CDR2 FYNNEI, per germline. The CDR3 sequence is 15 residues long. Between the trimmed V and J ends, which lost 9 bases and 9 bases, there was a span of 24 bases. The CDR3 nucleotides read TGTGCCAGTACCCCGGGGGATGTCGTCCCCGGTGAGCAGTTCTTC. Protein: CASTPGDVVPGEQFF.

The V call is TRBV19, the J call TRBJ2-5; tentative D call: TRBD2 (6 bases). This CDR3 has 15 amino acids. The ends were cut back, 3 bases at V and 3 bases at J, with 14 bases in the middle. Germline values: CDR1 LNHDA, CDR2 SQIVND (reference sequence). This chain's CDR3 is CASSMGRDFEETQYF. DNA of the CDR3: TGTGCCAGTAGTATGGGCAGGGACTTTGAAGAGACCCAGTACTTC.

The chain has TRBV7-9 and TRBJ1-2; D might be TRBD1 (5 bases). V was clipped by 1 base and J by 0 bases, with 12 bases between them. The CDR3 runs 16 residues. CDR1 is SEHNR, CDR2 FQNEAQ, per germline (reference sequence). This CDR3 reads CASSLDLGGANYGYTF. CDR3 nucleotides: TGTGCCAGCAGCTTAGACTTGGGGGGGGCTAACTATGGCTACACCTTC.

This clone was counted a few times. This chain joins TRBV9 and TRBJ2-2; 7 bases align to TRBD2. J gave up 7 bases and V 10 bases, and 13 bases lay outside the gene matches. Germline V gene lookup returns CDR1 SGDLS and CDR2 YYNGEE. The CDR3 totals 14 residues. The CDR3 DNA reads as TGTGCCTCCGGCCGACCAGGGAGGGTCGGGGAGCTGTTTTTT. Protein sequence: CASGRPGRVGELFF.

The chain carries TRBV6-1 and TRBJ2-7; tentative D call: TRBD1 (6 bases). The V gene lost 6 bases and the J gene lost 5 bases, with 20 bases spanning the gap. The CDR3 has 15 amino acids. Per germline, CDR1 MNHNS and CDR2 SASEGT. The CDR3 region is CASRPWTVLENEQYF. The CDR3 nucleotides are TGTGCCAGCAGACCCTGGACAGTTTTGGAGAACGAGCAGTACTTC.

The chain is built from TRBV28 and TRBJ2-3; possibly TRBD2 for D (6 bases). The CDR3 contains 14 residues. Trimming cost V 3 bases and J 2 bases, with 9 bases left between them. CDR1 MDHEN and CDR2 SYDVKM come from the germline V gene. CDR3 nucleotide sequence: TGTGCCAGCAGTTTGAGCGGGCTCACAGATACGCAGTATTTT. This sequence encodes CASSLSGLTDTQYF.

In DNA form, the CDR3 reads TGTGCCAGCAGTTTAGGACCTTACTATGGCTACACCTTC. Translated: CASSLGPYYGYTF. The V call is TRBV6-5, the J call TRBJ1-2; D remains unclear. This CDR3 comprises 13 residues. CDR1 and CDR2 (germline): MNHEY, SVGAGI. Trimming shortened V by 4 bases and J by 3 bases, and 9 bases separated the two germline ends.

This CDR3 is CASSPLAGETGELFF. The CDR3, as DNA: TGTGCCAGCAGTCCACTAGCGGGAGAAACCGGGGAGCTGTTTTTT. The rearrangement links TRBV7-2 to TRBJ2-2, with 11 bases aligning to TRBD2. The germline CDR1 and CDR2 sequences are SGHTA and FQGNSA. With 6 bases clipped from V and 5 bases from J, the junction kept 5 bases outside the gene matches. The CDR3 has 15 amino acids.

In its sample, this clone ranks as medium-sized. The chain combines TRBV2 with TRBJ2-7, with 14 bases aligning to TRBD2. V lost 10 bases to trimming and J lost 3 bases; unmatched junction nucleotides: 20. The CDR3 spans 19 residues. Germline loops: CDR1 SNHLY, CDR2 FYNNEI. CDR3 in DNA: TGTGCCATTCATCCCTCCGGGGGGACTAGCGGGAGCCAAGTCTACGAGCAGTACTTC. Translating gives CAIHPSGGTSGSQVYEQYF.

The chain is built from TRBV11-2 and TRBJ2-2, with D perhaps matching TRBD2 (5 bases). This CDR3 contains 15 residues. The germline CDR1 and CDR2 sequences are SGHAT and FQNNGV. The ends were cut back, 3 bases at V and 5 bases at J, with 13 bases in the middle. CDR3 coding DNA: TGTGCCAGCAGCTTGAGCGGACCGCTTACCGGGGAGCTGTTTTTT. Amino acids: CASSLSGPLTGELFF. The whole variable domain, remainder taken from reference TRBV11-2 and TRBJ2-2, is EAGVAQSPRYKIIEKRQSVAFWCNPISGHATLYWYQQILGQGPKLLIQFQNNGVVDDSQLPKDRFSAERLKGVDSTLKIQPAKLEDSAVYLCASSLSGPLTGELFFGEGSRLTVL.

This clone was seen once. The rearrangement joins TRBV9 to TRBJ2-1, with D uncertain. The CDR3 has 15 residues. CDR1 is SGDLS, CDR2 YYNGEE, per germline. Trimming removed 0 bases at V and 2 bases at J, with 9 bases between. The CDR3 coding sequence is TGTGCCAGCAGCGTAGCTACGGGCCCCTACAATGAGCAGTTCTTC. This codes for CASSVATGPYNEQFF.

The V and J genes are TRBV9 and TRBJ1-5; TRBD1 aligns across 11 bases. The germline CDR1 and CDR2 sequences are SGDLS and YYNGEE. The CDR3 has 15 residues. Trimming at V came to 7 bases and at J to 4 bases, leaving 7 bases not matched to a gene. The DNA of the CDR3 is TGTGCCAGCGGACAGGGGGCGACAGGGAATCAGCCCCAGCATTTT. Protein product: CASGQGATGNQPQHF.

The chain carries TRBV30 and TRBJ2-7; TRBD1 is a possible D gene (6 bases). The CDR3 consists of 14 residues. V lost 4 bases, J lost 3 bases, and 16 bases lay in between. CDR1 GTSNPN and CDR2 SVGIG come from the germline V gene (reference sequence). The CDR3 reads CAWKTGFSIYEQYF. In DNA form, the CDR3 reads TGTGCCTGGAAAACAGGGTTTTCCATCTACGAGCAGTACTTC.

The CDR3 DNA follows: TGTGCCATCAGTCCGAGCGGGGAAGAGACCCAGTACTTC. Encoded protein: CAISPSGEETQYF. This chain links TRBV10-3 with TRBJ2-5; 7 nucleotides line up with TRBD2. The CDR3 has 13 residues. The ends lost 5 bases at V and 3 bases at J; junction bases unmatched: 3. The V gene's germline CDR1 is ENHRY and CDR2 SYGVKD.

The chain has TRBV13 and TRBJ2-3; TRBD1 matches 8 bases. Unmatched junction bases numbered 3, after V lost 5 bases and J lost 5 bases. The CDR3 loop spans 13 amino acids. The germline V gene encodes CDR1 PRHDT and CDR2 FYEKMQ (reference sequence). The DNA of the CDR3 is TGTGCCAGCAGCCCACAGGGGGAAGATACGCAGTATTTT. The encoded protein is CASSPQGEDTQYF.

The J gene is TRBJ1-5, the V gene TRBV6-5; D is unresolved. V lost 1 base and J 2 bases, leaving 6 bases between the germline ends. Germline-derived CDR1 and CDR2 are MNHEY and SVGAGI. This CDR3 has 14 residues. This CDR3 is CASSYFLGNQPQHF. CDR3 DNA sequence: TGTGCCAGCAGTTACTTCCTAGGCAATCAGCCCCAGCATTTT.

This clone was recorded once. This chain uses TRBV6-1 with TRBJ1-1, with D perhaps matching TRBD1 (6 bases). Germline CDR1 MNHNS, CDR2 SASEGT. The CDR3 is 14 amino acids. V was cut by 5 bases and J by 2 bases, with 12 bases left in between. The CDR3 DNA reads TGTGCCAGCAGTATACAGGGCTTCAACACTGAAGCTTTCTTT. Translated: CASSIQGFNTEAFF.

V usage is TRBV28 and J usage is TRBJ2-5, with 9 bases fitting TRBD1. Germline CDR1 and CDR2: MDHEN and SYDVKM. J was trimmed by 5 bases and V by 1 base; bases with no gene match: 8. The CDR3 consists of 16 residues. The DNA for the CDR3 is TGTGCCAGCAGTTTATACGGGACAGGGAAGGGGGAGACCCAGTACTTC. Translating gives CASSLYGTGKGETQYF.

The chain employs TRBV10-1 and TRBJ2-7; 14 bases align to TRBD2. With V trimmed by 0 bases and J by 3 bases, 4 bases remained unmatched. This CDR3 is 17 amino acids long. Germline loops: CDR1 WNHNN, CDR2 SYGVQD (reference sequence). CDR3: CASSESGLAGENYEQYF. CDR3 DNA: TGCGCCAGCAGTGAGTCGGGACTAGCGGGAGAAAACTACGAGCAGTACTTC.

This chain connects TRBV5-6 to TRBJ2-3; D gene unclear. The CDR3 length is 15 residues. CDR1 and CDR2 (germline): SGHDT, YYEEEE. Trimming shortened V by 4 bases and J by 3 bases, and 15 bases separated the two germline ends. The CDR3 DNA is TGTGCCAGCAGCCTCCAACGTGGGGTAACAGATACGCAGTATTTT. This codes for CASSLQRGVTDTQYF.

This chain connects TRBV6-6 to TRBJ2-7; 8 positions agree with TRBD1. CDR1 and CDR2 (germline): MNHNY, SVGAGI (reference sequence). CDR3 length: 15 residues. The J segment lost 4 bases and the V segment lost 2 bases, leaving 7 bases of the junction unmatched. The CDR3 DNA sequence: TGTGCCAGCAGTTACACGGGACAGGAATTGTACGAGCAGTACTTC. Its translation is CASSYTGQELYEQYF.

The chain combines TRBV6-4 with TRBJ2-1; tentatively, D is TRBD1 (6 bases). V dropped 5 bases and J dropped 4 bases, with 12 bases sitting between them. The CDR3 sequence is 14 residues long. Germline CDR1 is MRHNA and CDR2 is SNTAGT. The CDR3 sequence: CASSQQGSYNEQFF. The CDR3 bases are TGTGCCAGCAGTCAACAGGGATCATACAATGAGCAGTTCTTC.